These 28 T cell receptor beta chains came from one sample sequenced in a study of CD8 T cells in ankylosing spondylitis. One entry per CDR3 protein results from TCRdb running MiXCR on the 5' RACE reads. The table lists about 400,000 distinct CDR3 sequences, about 20% of them singletons. No cognate antigen is known for these TCRs. Overall study results and limits: What seemed typical of ankylosing spondylitis blood was a TCR beta motif built from several highly homologous variants.

The specimen was blood, either unsorted or a sorted T cell fraction (not recorded which). Receptors originate from a male donor with ankylosing spondylitis.

In this sample, this clonotype turned up many times. V gene TRBV20-1 combines with J gene TRBJ2-7; TRBD1 matches at 7 bases. Trimming cost V 5 bases and J 4 bases; bases outside gene matches: 5. The CDR3 is 12 amino acids. Germline CDR1 is DFQATT and CDR2 is SNEGSKA (reference sequence). CDR3 residues: CSADRVKYEQYF. DNA for the CDR3: TGCAGTGCTGACAGGGTGAAGTACGAGCAGTACTTC.

The CDR3 DNA follows: TGTGCCAGCAGCTGGGACAGGGCCTCGAGTGGCTACACCTTC. Amino acids: CASSWDRASSGYTF. This chain links TRBV6-1 with TRBJ1-2; 9 bases map to TRBD1. The germline CDR1 and CDR2 sequences are MNHNS and SASEGT. The CDR3 totals 14 residues. V lost 6 bases, J lost 7 bases, and 9 bases stayed unmatched.

This clonotype was seen only a few times. This rearrangement joins TRBV7-9 to TRBJ1-1, with TRBD1 identical over 7 bases. Germline CDR1 is SEHNR and CDR2 is FQNEAQ (reference sequence). V shed 1 base and J 10 bases; nucleotides not matched to a gene: 6. The CDR3 length is 13 residues. CDR3 coding DNA: TGTGCCAGCAGCTTAGGTTGGACAGGTGGAGCTTTCTTT. This gives the protein CASSLGWTGGAFF.

This chain joins TRBV5-6 and TRBJ2-3, with D possibly TRBD2 on 6 matching bases. Trimming cost V 0 bases and J 1 base, with 12 bases left between them. The length of the CDR3 is 16 residues. Looked up from germline, CDR1 is SGHDT and CDR2 is YYEEEE. The CDR3 reads CASSLVTGEGTDTQYF. DNA of the CDR3: TGTGCCAGCAGCTTGGTGACGGGAGAAGGCACAGATACGCAGTATTTT.

The table lists this clonotype with many counts. The chain employs TRBV12-3 or TRBV12-4 and TRBJ1-1, with D unresolved. CDR3 length: 12 amino acids. Trimming left V 7 bases short and J 11 bases short, with 17 bases between. This chain's CDR3 is CASKHSSGVAFF. Written as DNA, the CDR3 is TGTGCCAGCAAACACAGCAGCGGGGTGGCTTTCTTT.

This clonotype was detected a few times. The rearrangement joins TRBV5-6 to TRBJ1-5, with D possibly matching TRBD1 (6 bases). The germline V gene encodes CDR1 SGHDT and CDR2 YYEEEE. Trimming pared 4 bases from V and 6 bases from J, leaving 14 bases between. CDR3 length: 14 amino acids. For the CDR3, the DNA is TGTGCCAGCAGCCTCCGGGGGGCACCTCAGCCCCAGCATTTT. Translation gives CASSLRGAPQPQHF.

The chain employs TRBV3-1 and TRBJ2-1; a weak D match, TRBD1 (6 bases). Germline CDR1 and CDR2: LGHDT and YNNKEL (reference sequence). The V and J ends lost 3 bases and 4 bases respectively, with 16 bases between them. The CDR3 has 16 residues. CDR3 coding DNA: TGTGCCAGCAGCCACTACAGGGCGGGTCCGTACAATGAGCAGTTCTTC. Amino acids: CASSHYRAGPYNEQFF.

This clonotype was observed a few times. The DNA of the CDR3 is TGTGCCAGCAGCTTTGACACAAAAACTTACGAGCAGTACTTC. Translating it yields CASSFDTKTYEQYF. The chain uses TRBV7-9 and TRBJ2-7; D uncertain. The germline gives CDR1 SEHNR, CDR2 FQNEAQ (reference sequence). V shed 3 bases and J shed 4 bases, with 13 bases lying between them. This CDR3 has 14 amino acids.

This clonotype was counted a few times. This chain connects TRBV6-1 to TRBJ1-5; perhaps TRBD1 as D (6 bases). Germline CDR1 MNHNS, CDR2 SASEGT. V gave up 1 base and J gave up 2 bases, with 12 bases separating them. This CDR3 has 16 amino acids. CDR3 sequence: CASSEGGGRGNQPQHF. The CDR3, as DNA: TGTGCCAGCAGTGAAGGGGGGGGGCGAGGCAATCAGCCCCAGCATTTT.

There are a few counts of this clonotype. V is TRBV6-5 and J is TRBJ2-5; possibly TRBD1 for D (6 bases). This CDR3 contains 14 residues. Trimming stripped 2 bases from V and 5 bases from J, with 12 bases between. CDR1 and CDR2 (germline): MNHEY, SVGAGI. CDR3 coding DNA: TGTGCCAGCAGTTACGCCGGACAGAAGGAGACCCAGTACTTC. Protein product: CASSYAGQKETQYF.

The rearrangement links TRBV7-2 to TRBJ2-5; the match to TRBD2 covers 10 bases. With 1 base clipped from V and 3 bases from J, the junction kept 8 bases outside the gene matches. The CDR3 has 17 amino acids. Germline CDR1 SGHTA, CDR2 FQGNSA. CDR3 loop: CASSLGPRAGGKETQYF. The DNA of the CDR3 is TGTGCCAGCAGCTTAGGCCCCCGAGCGGGAGGGAAAGAGACCCAGTACTTC.

The V gene is TRBV25-1, the J gene TRBJ2-5, with 7 bases identical to TRBD1. The CDR3 has 12 residues. Germline V lookup: CDR1 MGHDK, CDR2 SYGVNS. The trim removed 9 bases at V and 1 base at J, leaving 2 bases unmatched. CDR3: CASNRGQETQYF. The CDR3 DNA follows: TGTGCCAGTAACAGGGGCCAAGAGACCCAGTACTTC.

The sample holds a few counts of this clonotype. CDR3 bases: TGTGCCAGCAGTTACGGGGGGTCCAGGGAGCTGTTTTTT. This translates into CASSYGGSRELFF. This sequence joins TRBV6-6 and TRBJ2-2; D is perhaps TRBD2 (6 bases). The CDR3 is 13 amino acids. The germline gives CDR1 MNHNY, CDR2 SVGAGI (reference sequence). Trimming left V 2 bases short and J 9 bases short, with 10 bases between.

This rearrangement joins TRBV5-1 to TRBJ2-3; tentative D call: TRBD2 (6 bases). CDR3 length: 12 amino acids. V lost 2 bases and J 8 bases, leaving 9 bases between the germline ends. The germline V gene encodes CDR1 SGHRS and CDR2 YFSETQ. CDR3 sequence (DNA): TGCGCCAGCAGCTTACGGCGGGGTACGCAGTATTTT. This codes for CASSLRRGTQYF. The full variable domain, in which reference TRBV5-1 and TRBJ2-3 provide the parts outside the CDR3, is KAGVTQTPRYLIKTRGQQVTLSCSPISGHRSVSWYQQTPGQGLQFLFEYFSETQRNKGNFPGRFSGRQFSNSRSEMNVSTLELGDSALYLCASSLRRGTQYFGPGTRLTVL.

The V call is TRBV11-1, the J call TRBJ2-2, with TRBD2 matching 12 bases. The CDR3 has 21 residues. J was trimmed by 4 bases and V by 5 bases; bases with no gene match: 20. Germline assignment: CDR1 SGHAT and CDR2 FQDESV (reference sequence). As DNA, the CDR3 is TGTGCCAGCAGCCAGGCGTGGACTAGCGGGATTCGCCCCTCGGTCACCGGGGAGCTGTTTTTT. Its protein is CASSQAWTSGIRPSVTGELFF.

This clonotype was recorded at least ten times. This chain connects TRBV14 to TRBJ2-3; D unresolved. Trimming shortened V by 4 bases and J by 4 bases, and 6 bases separated the two germline ends. The CDR3 spans 12 residues. Germline V CDR1 and CDR2: SGHDN, FVKESK. CDR3 loop: CASSLYPDTQYF. In DNA, the CDR3 is TGTGCCAGCAGCCTCTATCCAGATACGCAGTATTTT.

This clonotype was seen repeatedly, ten times or more. The chain couples TRBV5-1 to TRBJ2-1, with 11 positions matching TRBD2. J gave up 4 bases and V 1 base, and 1 base lay outside the gene matches. CDR1 is SGHRS and CDR2 is YFSETQ in the germline V gene. CDR3 size: 15 residues. The CDR3 spells CASSLTSGGYNEQFF. The CDR3 DNA sequence: TGCGCCAGCAGCTTGACTAGCGGGGGATACAATGAGCAGTTCTTC.

This clonotype was seen a handful of times. This sequence joins TRBV5-1 and TRBJ2-5, with TRBD2 matching over 9 bases. Germline CDR1 and CDR2: SGHRS and YFSETQ. With V trimmed by 4 bases and J by 5 bases, 9 bases remained unmatched. The CDR3 sequence is 15 residues long. This CDR3 reads CASSPRGLAEETQYF. The DNA of the CDR3 is TGCGCCAGCAGCCCCAGGGGACTAGCCGAGGAGACCCAGTACTTC.

The genes are TRBV2 and TRBJ2-6, with 9 positions matching TRBD1. V lost 6 bases and J lost 1; bases outside the gene matches: 7. CDR1 SNHLY and CDR2 FYNNEI come from the germline V gene. The CDR3 runs to 17 residues. CDR3 region: CASRPGQGVSGANVLTF. The CDR3 region has the DNA TGTGCCAGCAGGCCGGGACAGGGCGTTTCTGGGGCCAACGTCCTGACTTTC. Drawing the rest from reference TRBV2 and TRBJ2-6, the complete variable domain is EPEVTQTPSHQVTQMGQEVILRCVPISNHLYFYWYRQILGQKVEFLVSFYNNEISEKSEIFDDQFSVERPDGSNFTLKIRSTKLEDSAMYFCASRPGQGVSGANVLTFGAGSRLTVL.

The rearrangement uses TRBV2 and TRBJ2-1, with D possibly matching TRBD1 (5 bases). The length of the CDR3 is 16 residues. Germline V lookup: CDR1 SNHLY, CDR2 FYNNEI. V lost 3 bases to trimming and J lost 6 bases, with 18 bases between them. This CDR3 is CASSEGPRKGFNEQFF. CDR3 in DNA: TGTGCCAGCAGTGAGGGGCCCCGTAAGGGGTTCAATGAGCAGTTCTTC.

The gene calls are TRBV5-1 and TRBJ2-5, with 7 bases aligning to TRBD1. Germline V CDR1 and CDR2: SGHRS, YFSETQ. CDR3 length: 14 residues. The junction had 3 bases not matched to a gene; V was cut back by 4 bases and J by 0 bases. CDR3 nucleotides: TGCGCCAGCAGCATAGGACAGGACCAAGAGACCCAGTACTTC. It translates to CASSIGQDQETQYF.

This clonotype was found many times. The chain has TRBV29-1 and TRBJ2-3, with TRBD2 identical over 13 bases. Germline trimming cut 3 bases from V and 4 bases from J; bases unmatched to any gene: 7. Germline-derived CDR1 and CDR2 are SQVTM and ANQGSEA. The CDR3 has 16 amino acids. The CDR3: CSVEVGLAGVADTQYF. Written as DNA, the CDR3 is TGCAGCGTTGAGGTCGGACTAGCGGGAGTGGCAGATACGCAGTATTTT.

The V gene is TRBV29-1, the J gene TRBJ1-1; 9 bases align to TRBD1. The CDR3 is made up of 13 amino acids. The germline V gene encodes CDR1 SQVTM and CDR2 ANQGSEA. V shed 5 bases and J 7 bases; nucleotides not matched to a gene: 8. The CDR3: CSVSRTGAGEAFF. In DNA form, the CDR3 reads TGCAGCGTTTCCCGGACAGGGGCGGGTGAAGCTTTCTTT.

The chain carries TRBV12-3 or TRBV12-4 and TRBJ1-1; D is possibly TRBD1 (5 bases). V gave up 3 bases and J gave up 5 bases, with 19 bases separating them. The CDR3 length is 16 residues. The CDR3 DNA sequence: TGTGCCAGCAGTTTGTTTCGCCGGGACCGCGGGACTGAAGCTTTCTTT. Translated: CASSLFRRDRGTEAFF.

The table lists this clonotype with many counts. The chain employs TRBV12-3 or TRBV12-4 and TRBJ1-5; no clear D. The CDR3 has 14 amino acids. Trimming shortened V by 4 bases and J by 1 base, and 8 bases separated the two germline ends. CDR3 protein: CASSWASSNQPQHF. Here the CDR3 DNA reads TGTGCCAGCAGTTGGGCTTCGAGCAATCAGCCCCAGCATTTT.

The genes are TRBV5-1 and TRBJ1-1, with D hard to call. Trimming took off 6 bases at V and 5 bases at J, with 17 bases between the two ends. The CDR3 runs to 14 residues. Germline assignment: CDR1 SGHRS and CDR2 YFSETQ. The CDR3 loop is CASTRAGTGTEAFF. The CDR3 DNA follows: TGCGCCAGCACCCGAGCAGGAACGGGGACTGAAGCTTTCTTT. Based on the CDR3 plus reference TRBV5-1 and TRBJ1-1, the full variable domain is KAGVTQTPRYLIKTRGQQVTLSCSPISGHRSVSWYQQTPGQGLQFLFEYFSETQRNKGNFPGRFSGRQFSNSRSEMNVSTLELGDSALYLCASTRAGTGTEAFFGQGTRLTVV.

This clonotype was detected only a few times. The chain couples TRBV7-2 to TRBJ2-3; possibly TRBD2 for D (5 bases). V dropped 2 bases and J dropped 1 base, with 7 bases sitting between them. Germline V lookup: CDR1 SGHTA, CDR2 FQGNSA. This CDR3 contains 14 residues. The CDR3: CASSLTRGTDTQYF. As DNA, the CDR3 is TGTGCCAGCAGCTTAACTAGGGGCACAGATACGCAGTATTTT.

The chain is built from TRBV28 and TRBJ2-7, with D possibly matching TRBD1 (5 bases). This CDR3 contains 13 residues. Germline V CDR1 and CDR2: MDHEN, SYDVKM. V was trimmed by 7 bases and J by 3 bases, leaving 13 bases between them. The CDR3 coding sequence is TGTGCCAGCATACGGGCAGGGCACTACGAGCAGTACTTC. This translates into CASIRAGHYEQYF.